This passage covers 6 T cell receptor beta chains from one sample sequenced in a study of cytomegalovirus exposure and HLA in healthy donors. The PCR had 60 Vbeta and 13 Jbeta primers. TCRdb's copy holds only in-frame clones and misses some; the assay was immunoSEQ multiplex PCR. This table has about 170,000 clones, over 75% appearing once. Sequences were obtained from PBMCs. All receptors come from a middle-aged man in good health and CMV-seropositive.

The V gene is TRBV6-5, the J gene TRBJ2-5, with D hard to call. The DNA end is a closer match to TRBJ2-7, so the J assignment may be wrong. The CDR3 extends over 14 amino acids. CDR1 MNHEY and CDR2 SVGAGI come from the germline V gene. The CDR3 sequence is CASSKPGQPYEQYF. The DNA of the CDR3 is TGTGCCAGCAGCAAACCGGGTCAACCCTACGAGCAGTACTTC.

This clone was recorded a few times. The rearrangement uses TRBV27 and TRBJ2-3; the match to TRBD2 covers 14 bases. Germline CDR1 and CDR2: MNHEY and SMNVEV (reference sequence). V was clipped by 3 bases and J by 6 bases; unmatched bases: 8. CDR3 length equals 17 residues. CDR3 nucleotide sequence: TGTGCCAGCAGTTTGTTGACCGGGACTAGCGGGAGTGATACGCAGTATTTT. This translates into CASSLLTGTSGSDTQYF.

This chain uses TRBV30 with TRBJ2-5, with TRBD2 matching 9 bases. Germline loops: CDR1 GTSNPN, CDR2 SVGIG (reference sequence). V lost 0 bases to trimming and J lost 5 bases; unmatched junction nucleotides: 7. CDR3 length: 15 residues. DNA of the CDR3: TGTGCCTGGAGTGTGGCGGGAGGGCCGGGGGAGACCCAGTACTTC. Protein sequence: CAWSVAGGPGETQYF.

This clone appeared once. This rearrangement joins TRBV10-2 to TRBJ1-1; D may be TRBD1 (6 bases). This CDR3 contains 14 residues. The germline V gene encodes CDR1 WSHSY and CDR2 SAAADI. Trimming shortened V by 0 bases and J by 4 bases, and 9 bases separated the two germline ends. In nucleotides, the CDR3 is TGCGCCAGCAGTGAGTCGAGGGGGTTCACTGAAGCTTTCTTT. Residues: CASSESRGFTEAFF.

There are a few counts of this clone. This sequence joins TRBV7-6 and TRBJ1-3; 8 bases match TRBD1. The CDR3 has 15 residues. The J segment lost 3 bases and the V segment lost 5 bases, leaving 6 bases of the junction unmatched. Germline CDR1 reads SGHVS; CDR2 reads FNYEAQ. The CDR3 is CASSASGTGGNTIYF. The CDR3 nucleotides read TGTGCCAGCAGCGCATCCGGGACAGGTGGAAACACCATATATTTT. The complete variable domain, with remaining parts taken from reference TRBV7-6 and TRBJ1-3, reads GAGVSQSPRYKVTKRGQDVALRCDPISGHVSLYWYRQALGQGPEFLTYFNYEAQQDKSGLPNDRFSAERPEGSISTLTIQRTEQRDSAMYRCASSASGTGGNTIYFGEGSWLTVV.

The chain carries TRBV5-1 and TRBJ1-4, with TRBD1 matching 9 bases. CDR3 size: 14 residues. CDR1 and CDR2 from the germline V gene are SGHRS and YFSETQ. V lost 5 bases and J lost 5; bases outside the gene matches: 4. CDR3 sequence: CASRGQGGNEKLFF. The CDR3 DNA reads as TGCGCCAGCAGGGGACAGGGTGGAAATGAAAAACTGTTTTTT. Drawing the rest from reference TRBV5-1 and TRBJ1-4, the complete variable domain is KAGVTQTPRYLIKTRGQQVTLSCSPISGHRSVSWYQQTPGQGLQFLFEYFSETQRNKGNFPGRFSGRQFSNSRSEMNVSTLELGDSALYLCASRGQGGNEKLFFGSGTQLSVL.